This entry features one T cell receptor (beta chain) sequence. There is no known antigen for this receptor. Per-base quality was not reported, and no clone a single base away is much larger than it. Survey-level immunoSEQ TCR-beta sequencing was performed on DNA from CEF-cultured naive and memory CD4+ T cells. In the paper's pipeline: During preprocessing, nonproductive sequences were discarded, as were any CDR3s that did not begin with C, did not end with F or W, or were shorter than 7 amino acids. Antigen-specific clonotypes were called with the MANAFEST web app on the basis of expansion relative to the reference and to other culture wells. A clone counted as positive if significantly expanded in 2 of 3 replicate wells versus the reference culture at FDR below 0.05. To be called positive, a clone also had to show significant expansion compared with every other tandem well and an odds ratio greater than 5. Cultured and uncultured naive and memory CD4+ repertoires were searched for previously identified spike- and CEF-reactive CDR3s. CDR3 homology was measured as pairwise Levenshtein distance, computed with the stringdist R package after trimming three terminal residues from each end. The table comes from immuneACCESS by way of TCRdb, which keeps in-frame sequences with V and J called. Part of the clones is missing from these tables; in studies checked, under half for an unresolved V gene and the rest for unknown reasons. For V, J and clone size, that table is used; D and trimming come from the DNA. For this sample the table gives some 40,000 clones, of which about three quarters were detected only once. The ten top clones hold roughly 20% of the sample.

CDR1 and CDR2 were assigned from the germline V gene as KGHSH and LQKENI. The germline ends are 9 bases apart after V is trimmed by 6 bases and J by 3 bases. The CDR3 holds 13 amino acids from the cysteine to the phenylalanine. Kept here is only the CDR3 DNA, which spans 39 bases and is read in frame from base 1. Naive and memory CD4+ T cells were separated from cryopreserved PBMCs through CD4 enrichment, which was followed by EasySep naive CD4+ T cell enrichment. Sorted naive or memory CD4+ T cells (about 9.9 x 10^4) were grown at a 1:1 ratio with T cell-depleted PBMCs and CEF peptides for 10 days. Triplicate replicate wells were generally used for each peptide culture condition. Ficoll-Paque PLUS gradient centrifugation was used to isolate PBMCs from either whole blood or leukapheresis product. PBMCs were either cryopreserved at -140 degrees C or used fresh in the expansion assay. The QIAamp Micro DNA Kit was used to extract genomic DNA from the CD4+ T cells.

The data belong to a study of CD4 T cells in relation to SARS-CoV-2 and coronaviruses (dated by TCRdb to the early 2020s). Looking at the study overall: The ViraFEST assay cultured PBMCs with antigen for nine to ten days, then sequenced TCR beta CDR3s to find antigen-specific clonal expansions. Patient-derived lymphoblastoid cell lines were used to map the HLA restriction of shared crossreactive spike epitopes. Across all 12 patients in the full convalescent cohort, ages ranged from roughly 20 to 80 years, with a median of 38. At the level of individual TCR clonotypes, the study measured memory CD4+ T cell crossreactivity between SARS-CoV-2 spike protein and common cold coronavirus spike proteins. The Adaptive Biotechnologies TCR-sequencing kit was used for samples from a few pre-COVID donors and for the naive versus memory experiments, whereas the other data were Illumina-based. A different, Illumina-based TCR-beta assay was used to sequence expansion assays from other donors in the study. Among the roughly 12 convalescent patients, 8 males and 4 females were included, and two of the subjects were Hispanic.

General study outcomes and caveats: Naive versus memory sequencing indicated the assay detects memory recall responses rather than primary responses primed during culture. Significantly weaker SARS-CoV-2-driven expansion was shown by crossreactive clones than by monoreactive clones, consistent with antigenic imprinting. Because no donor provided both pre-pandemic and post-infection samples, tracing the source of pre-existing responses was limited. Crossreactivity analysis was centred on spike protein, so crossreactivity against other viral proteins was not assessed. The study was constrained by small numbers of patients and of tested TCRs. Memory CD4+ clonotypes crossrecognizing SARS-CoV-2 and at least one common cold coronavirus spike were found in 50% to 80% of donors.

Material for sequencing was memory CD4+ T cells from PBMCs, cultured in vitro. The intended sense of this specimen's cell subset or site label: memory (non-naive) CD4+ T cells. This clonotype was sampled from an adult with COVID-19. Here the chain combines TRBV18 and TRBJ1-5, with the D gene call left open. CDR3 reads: CASSGGPNQPQHF. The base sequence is TGTGCCAGCTCTGGAGGGCCCAATCAGCCCCAGCATTTT.